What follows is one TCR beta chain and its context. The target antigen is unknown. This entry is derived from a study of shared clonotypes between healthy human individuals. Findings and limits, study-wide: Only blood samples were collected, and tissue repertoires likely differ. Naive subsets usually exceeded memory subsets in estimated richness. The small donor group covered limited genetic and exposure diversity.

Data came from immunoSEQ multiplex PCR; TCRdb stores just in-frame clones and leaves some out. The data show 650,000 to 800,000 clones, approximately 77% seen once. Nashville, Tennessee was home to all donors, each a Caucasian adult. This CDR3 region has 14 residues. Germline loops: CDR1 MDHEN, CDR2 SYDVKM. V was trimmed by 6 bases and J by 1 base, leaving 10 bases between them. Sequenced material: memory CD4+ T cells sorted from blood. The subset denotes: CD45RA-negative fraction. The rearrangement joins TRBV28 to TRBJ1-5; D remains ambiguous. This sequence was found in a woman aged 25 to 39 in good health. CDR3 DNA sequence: TGTGCCAGCAGCCCAGAGATAAGCAATCAGCCCCAGCATTTT. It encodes CASSPEISNQPQHF.